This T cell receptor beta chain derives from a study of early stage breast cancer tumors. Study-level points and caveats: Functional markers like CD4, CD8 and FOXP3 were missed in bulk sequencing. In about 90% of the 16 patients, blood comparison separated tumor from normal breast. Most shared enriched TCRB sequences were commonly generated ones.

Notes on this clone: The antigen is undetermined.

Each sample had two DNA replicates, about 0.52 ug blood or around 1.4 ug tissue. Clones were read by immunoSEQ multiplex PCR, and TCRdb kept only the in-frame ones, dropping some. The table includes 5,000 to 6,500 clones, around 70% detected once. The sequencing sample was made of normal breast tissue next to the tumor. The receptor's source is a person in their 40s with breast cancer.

The CDR3, as DNA: TGCAGCGTTGAAGGTCCACTTAGCAATCAGCCCCAGCATTTT. This sequence encodes CSVEGPLSNQPQHF. This chain uses TRBV29-1 with TRBJ1-5, with unresolved D. Trimming left V 1 base short and J 0 bases short, with 7 bases between. This CDR3 comprises 14 residues. The germline CDR1 and CDR2 sequences are SQVTM and ANQGSEA.